The T cell receptor beta chain under discussion was sequenced for a study of tumor-infiltrating lymphocytes in localized non-small cell lung cancer. V lost 6 bases and J lost 5, with 19 bases in between. Germline values: CDR1 LNHDA, CDR2 SQIVND (reference sequence). There are 15 residues in the CDR3. This clone was recorded only once. Profiling relied on immunoSEQ multiplex PCR, and the TCRdb table lists in-frame clones only, not all of them. The top ten clones hold around 8.9% of a sample with around 9,600 clones, approximately 82% of them seen once. This chain links TRBV19 with TRBJ1-1; D gene ambiguous. The clonotype comes from a human donor with non-small cell lung cancer. Sequencing was performed on lung tumor tissue. DNA for the CDR3: TGTGCCAGTAGAATGATAGACAACGTCCGTACTGAAGCTTTCTTT. It translates to CASRMIDNVRTEAFF.